This T cell receptor (beta chain) was captured by sequencing in a study of multiple sclerosis patients with progressive multifocal leukoencephalopathy. Study-wide findings and caveats: Clones expanded at PML were already present before and during natalizumab.

Time point defined: roughly 12 months of natalizumab therapy. Points on this clone: Its specificity is unknown.

The CDR3 length is 14 residues. Germline V gives CDR1 SGHTA, CDR2 FQGNSA. The V and J ends lost 7 bases and 1 base respectively, with 11 bases between them. Spiked into each PCR were synthetic inline TR CDR3 controls of all V-J pairings. Assay: immunoSEQ multiplex PCR; the TCRdb copy retains only in-frame clones and omits some. The sample lists 25,000 to 30,000 clones, around 89% seen once, with approximately 1.2% in the top ten. Sequenced here: PBMCs, sampled from a patient treated with natalizumab. This clonotype originated in a human donor with multiple sclerosis. This chain connects TRBV7-2 to TRBJ2-1; D not resolved. This CDR3 is CASKVSPSYNEQFF. The CDR3 DNA is TGTGCCAGCAAGGTCTCTCCATCCTACAATGAGCAGTTCTTC.